This section outlines one T cell receptor beta chain sequence together with its context. The antigen remains unidentified. This entry comes from a study of cytomegalovirus exposure and HLA in healthy donors. General study points: There were a few CMV-associated chains whose specificity for CMV antigens was confirmed in vitro. Cytomegalovirus-associated status was assigned to 150 or so TCR beta chains. Diagnosis of cytomegalovirus status made by the classifier reportedly showed high specificity and sensitivity.

The donors were part of the validation cohort, which consisted of under 150 subjects and was separate from the first cohort of hundreds of subjects. Clones were read by immunoSEQ multiplex PCR, and TCRdb kept only the in-frame ones, dropping some. The sample has 100,000 to 150,000 clones, 89% seen once. V was cut by 3 bases and J by 5 bases, with 11 bases left in between. The CDR3 loop spans 14 amino acids. Looked up from germline, CDR1 is LNHDA and CDR2 is SQIVND (reference sequence). This chain joins TRBV19 and TRBJ1-5; unclear D gene. Material for sequencing was PBMCs. This receptor was taken from a woman younger than 35 in good health and CMV-seronegative. CDR3 DNA: TGTGCCAGTAGTATCAGCGGCCGGGATCAGCCCCAGCATTTT. Its translation is CASSISGRDQPQHF.